This TCR beta chain was profiled in a study of blood T cell repertoires in COVID-19. The study recruited people aged about 18 to 89 years across 20 to 30 US areas. Per the original methods: Amplification of reference gene primers was used by the study to estimate nucleated cell counts. Clones were sequenced by immunoSEQ multiplex PCR, and TCRdb holds only the in-frame ones, with some missing. V and J calls and clone size are those listed in that table; D and trimming were worked out from the DNA. This repertoire shows 200,000 to 250,000 clones, approximately 83% found once; its top ten account for 3% to 4%. Germline lookup yields CDR1 MNHEY and CDR2 SMNVEV (reference sequence). The CDR3 has 16 amino acids. Trimming cost V 1 base and J 3 bases, with 15 bases left between them. This clone is a singleton in its sample.

What was sequenced was PBMCs or T cells enriched from blood (not recorded which). This clonotype was sampled from a middle-aged woman with acute COVID-19. The chain carries TRBV27 and TRBJ1-1, with TRBD1 as a possible D gene (5 bases). CDR3 amino acids: CASSLFYFGGDTEAFF. The CDR3 DNA sequence: TGTGCCAGCAGTTTATTCTACTTTGGAGGGGACACTGAAGCTTTCTTT.